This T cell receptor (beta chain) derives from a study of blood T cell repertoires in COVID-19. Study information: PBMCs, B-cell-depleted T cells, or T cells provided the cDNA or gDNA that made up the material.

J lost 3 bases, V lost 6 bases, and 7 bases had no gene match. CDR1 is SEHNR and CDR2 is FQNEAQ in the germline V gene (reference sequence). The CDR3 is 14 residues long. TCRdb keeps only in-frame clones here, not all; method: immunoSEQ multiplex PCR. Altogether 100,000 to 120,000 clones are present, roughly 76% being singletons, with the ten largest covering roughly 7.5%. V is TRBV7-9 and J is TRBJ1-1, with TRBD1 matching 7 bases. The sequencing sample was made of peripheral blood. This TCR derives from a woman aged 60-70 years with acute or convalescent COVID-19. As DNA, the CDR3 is TGTGCCAGCAGTAAGAGACAGGGAGACACTGAAGCTTTCTTT. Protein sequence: CASSKRQGDTEAFF. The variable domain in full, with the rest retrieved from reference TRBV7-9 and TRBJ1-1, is DTGVSQNPRHKITKRGQNVTFRCDPISEHNRLYWYRQTLGQGPEFLTYFQNEAQLEKSRLLSDRFSAERPKGSFSTLEIQRTEQGDSAMYLCASSKRQGDTEAFFGQGTRLTVV.